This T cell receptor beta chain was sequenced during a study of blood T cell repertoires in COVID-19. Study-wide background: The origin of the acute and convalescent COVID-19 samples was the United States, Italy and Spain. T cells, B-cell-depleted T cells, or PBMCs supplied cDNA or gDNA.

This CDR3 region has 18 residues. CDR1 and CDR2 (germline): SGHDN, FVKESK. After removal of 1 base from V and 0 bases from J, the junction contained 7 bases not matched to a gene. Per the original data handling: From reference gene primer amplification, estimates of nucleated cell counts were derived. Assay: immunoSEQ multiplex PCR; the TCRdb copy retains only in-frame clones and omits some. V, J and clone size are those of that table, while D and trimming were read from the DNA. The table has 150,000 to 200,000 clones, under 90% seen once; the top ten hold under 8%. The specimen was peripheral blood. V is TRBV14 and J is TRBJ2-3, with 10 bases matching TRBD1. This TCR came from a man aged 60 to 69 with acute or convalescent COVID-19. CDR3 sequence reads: CASSQGTGGFSSTDTQYF. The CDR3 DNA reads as TGTGCCAGCAGCCAAGGGACAGGGGGATTTTCTAGCACAGATACGCAGTATTTT.